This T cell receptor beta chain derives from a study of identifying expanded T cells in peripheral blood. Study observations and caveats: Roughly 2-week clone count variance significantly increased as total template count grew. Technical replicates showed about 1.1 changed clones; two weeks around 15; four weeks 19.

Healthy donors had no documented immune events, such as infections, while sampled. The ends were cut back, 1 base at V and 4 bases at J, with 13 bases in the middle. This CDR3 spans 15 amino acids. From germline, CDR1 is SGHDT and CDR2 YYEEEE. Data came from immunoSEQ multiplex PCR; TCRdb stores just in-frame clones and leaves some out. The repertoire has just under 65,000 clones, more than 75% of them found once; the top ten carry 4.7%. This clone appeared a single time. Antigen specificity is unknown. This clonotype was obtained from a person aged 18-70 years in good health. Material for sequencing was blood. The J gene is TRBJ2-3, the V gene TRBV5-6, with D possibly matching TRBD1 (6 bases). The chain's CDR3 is CASSLFLQGSDTQYF. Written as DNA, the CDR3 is TGTGCCAGCAGCTTGTTCCTACAGGGCTCAGATACGCAGTATTTT.